The clone carrying this TCR beta chain came up many times. Its antigen is not identified. MiXCR, run by TCRdb on the 5' RACE reads, gives a single entry per CDR3 protein. In the table there are roughly 42,000 distinct CDR3 sequences, less than 3% of which are singletons. These data originate in a study of CD8 T cells in ankylosing spondylitis. Germline values: CDR1 SGDLS, CDR2 YYNGEE. The CDR3 spans 16 residues. V gave up 5 bases and J gave up 7 bases; unmatched junction bases: 10. Findings and limits, study-wide: Matched ankylosing spondylitis synovial fluid reportedly showed significant enrichment of disease-linked clones.

The chain recombines TRBV9 with TRBJ1-6, with 9 nucleotides matching TRBD1. This clonotype was obtained from a male donor with ankylosing spondylitis or in good health (not recorded which). Sequencing was carried out using blood, either unsorted or a sorted T cell fraction (not recorded which). CDR3 sequence reads: CASSAGTGPANSPLHF. DNA for the CDR3: TGTGCCAGCAGTGCAGGGACAGGGCCGGCCAATTCACCCCTCCACTTT.